This T cell receptor beta chain was identified in a study of cytomegalovirus exposure and HLA in healthy donors. The primer mix had 60 Vbeta and 13 Jbeta primers. Sequencing was performed with immunoSEQ multiplex PCR; in TCRdb, only in-frame clones are kept and a portion is missing. Seen here are more than 90,000 clones, around 76% observed once, and the top ten hold about 6.6%. The length of the CDR3 is 13 residues. Germline CDR1 and CDR2: SNHLY and FYNNEI. V lost 6 bases and J lost 0, with 8 bases in between. Specimen: PBMCs. The chain employs TRBV2 and TRBJ1-1, with D possibly TRBD1 on 5 matching bases. The receptor was derived from a man aged 40-55 years in good health and CMV-seropositive. CDR3 region: CASRGVMNTEAFF. The CDR3 bases are TGTGCCAGCAGAGGGGTTATGAACACTGAAGCTTTCTTT.